This T cell receptor beta chain was sequenced in a study of T cell responses to AZD1222 COVID-19 vaccine. General study results and limits: It should be noted that donors were predominantly white British and more often female, and clonal diversity was possibly underestimated. Baseline seropositivity occurred in only a handful of AZD1222 recipients.

Only in-frame clones appear in the TCRdb table, and some are missing; sequencing was by immunoSEQ multiplex PCR. This table holds 150,000 to 200,000 clones, roughly 93% found once. Regarding this clone: The antigen is undetermined.

V lost 8 bases, J lost 1 base, and 18 bases lay in between. Germline CDR1 and CDR2: ENHRY and SYGVKD. The CDR3 consists of 16 residues. The sequencing here drew on peripheral blood, taken on day 0 of AZD1222 vaccination. This rearrangement joins TRBV10-3 to TRBJ2-1, with D perhaps TRBD2 (5 bases). This TCR came from an adult in good health. The CDR3 here is CAIGDLAALSYNEQFF. The CDR3 nucleotides are TGTGCCATCGGCGACCTAGCTGCCCTATCCTACAATGAGCAGTTCTTC.